The count of the clone carrying this T cell receptor beta chain is one. The target antigen is unknown. Generated by immunoSEQ multiplex PCR, the TCRdb table keeps only in-frame clones and is missing some. This sample has 95,000 to 150,000 clones, with more than 80% found just once. The ends were cut back, 0 bases at V and 5 bases at J, with 11 bases in the middle. Germline CDR1 is SGHKS and CDR2 is YYEKEE (reference sequence). The CDR3 is made up of 14 amino acids. The sample is drawn from a study of T cell responses to AZD1222 COVID-19 vaccine. Findings and limits, study-wide: Females made up more of the donors, who were largely white British, and clonal diversity may have come out too low.

This TCR derives from an adult who received the AZD1222 COVID-19 vaccine. The sequencing here drew on peripheral blood, taken 28 days after the second AZD1222 dose. J is TRBJ2-5 and V is TRBV5-5; D is undetermined. This chain's CDR3 is CASSLVTGGETQYF. Written as DNA, the CDR3 is TGTGCCAGCAGCTTGGTAACCGGTGGGGAGACCCAGTACTTC.